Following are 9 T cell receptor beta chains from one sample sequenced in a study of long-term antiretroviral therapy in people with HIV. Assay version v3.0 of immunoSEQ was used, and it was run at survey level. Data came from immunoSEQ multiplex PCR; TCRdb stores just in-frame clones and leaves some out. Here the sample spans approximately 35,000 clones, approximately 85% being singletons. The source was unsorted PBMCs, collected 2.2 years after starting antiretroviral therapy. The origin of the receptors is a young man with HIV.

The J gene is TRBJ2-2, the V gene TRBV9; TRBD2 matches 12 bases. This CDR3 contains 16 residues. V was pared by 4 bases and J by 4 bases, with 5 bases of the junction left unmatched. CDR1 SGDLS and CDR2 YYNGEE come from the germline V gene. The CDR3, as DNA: TGTGCCAGCAGCCCTAGCGGGGGGGCCGGCACCGGGGAGCTGTTTTTT. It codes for CASSPSGGAGTGELFF.

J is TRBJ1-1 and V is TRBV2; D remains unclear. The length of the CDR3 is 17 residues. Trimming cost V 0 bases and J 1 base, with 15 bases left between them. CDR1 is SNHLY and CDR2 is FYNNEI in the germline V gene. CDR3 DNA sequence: TGTGCCAGCAGTGAAGCGGGGAAGGTTAGGTCGAACACTGAAGCTTTCTTT. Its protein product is CASSEAGKVRSNTEAFF.

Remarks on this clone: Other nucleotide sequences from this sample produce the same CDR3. The CDR3 reads CASSLGIGYEQYF. In nucleotides, the CDR3 is TGTGCCAGCAGTTTAGGTATAGGCTACGAGCAGTACTTC. The chain carries TRBV28 and TRBJ2-7; D is undetermined. The V end lost 2 bases, the J end lost 3 bases, and 8 bases lay between the germline ends. CDR3 length equals 13 residues. Per germline, CDR1 MDHEN and CDR2 SYDVKM.

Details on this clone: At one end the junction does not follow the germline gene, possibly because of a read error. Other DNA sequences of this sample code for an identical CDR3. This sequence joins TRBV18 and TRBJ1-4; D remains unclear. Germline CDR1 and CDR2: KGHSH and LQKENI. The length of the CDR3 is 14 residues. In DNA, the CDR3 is TGCGCCAGCTCACCAGGAAGGGTGGATGAAAAACTGTTTTTT. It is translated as CASSPGRVDEKLFF.

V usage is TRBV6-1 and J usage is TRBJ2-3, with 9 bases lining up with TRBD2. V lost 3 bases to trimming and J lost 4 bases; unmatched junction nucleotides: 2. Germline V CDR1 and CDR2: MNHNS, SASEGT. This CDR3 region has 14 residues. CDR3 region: CASSERGGPDTQYF. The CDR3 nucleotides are TGTGCCAGCAGTGAGCGGGGGGGCCCAGATACGCAGTATTTT.

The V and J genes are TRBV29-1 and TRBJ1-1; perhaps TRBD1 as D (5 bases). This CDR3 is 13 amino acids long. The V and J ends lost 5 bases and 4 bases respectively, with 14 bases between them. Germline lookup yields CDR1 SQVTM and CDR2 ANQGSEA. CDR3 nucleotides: TGCAGCGTTAAGGGGCAGGGAGGCACTGAAGCTTTCTTT. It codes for CSVKGQGGTEAFF.

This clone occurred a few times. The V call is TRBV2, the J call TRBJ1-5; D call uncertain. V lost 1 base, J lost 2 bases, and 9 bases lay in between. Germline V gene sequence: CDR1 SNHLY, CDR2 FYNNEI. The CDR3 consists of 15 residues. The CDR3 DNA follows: TGTGCCAGCAGTGAAGGACGGTCGGGCAATCAGCCCCAGCATTTT. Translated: CASSEGRSGNQPQHF.

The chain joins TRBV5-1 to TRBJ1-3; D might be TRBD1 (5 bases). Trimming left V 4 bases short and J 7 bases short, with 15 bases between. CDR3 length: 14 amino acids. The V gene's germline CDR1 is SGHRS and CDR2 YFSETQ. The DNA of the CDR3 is TGCGCCAGCAGCCCAGGGACGGAAGGTAACACCATATATTTT. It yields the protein CASSPGTEGNTIYF.

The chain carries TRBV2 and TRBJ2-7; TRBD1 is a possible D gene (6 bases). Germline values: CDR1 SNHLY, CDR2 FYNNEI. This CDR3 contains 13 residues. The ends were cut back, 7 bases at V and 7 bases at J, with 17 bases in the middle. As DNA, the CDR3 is TGTGCCAGCACTCAAAGGGGGAAACTAGAGCAGTACTTC. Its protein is CASTQRGKLEQYF.